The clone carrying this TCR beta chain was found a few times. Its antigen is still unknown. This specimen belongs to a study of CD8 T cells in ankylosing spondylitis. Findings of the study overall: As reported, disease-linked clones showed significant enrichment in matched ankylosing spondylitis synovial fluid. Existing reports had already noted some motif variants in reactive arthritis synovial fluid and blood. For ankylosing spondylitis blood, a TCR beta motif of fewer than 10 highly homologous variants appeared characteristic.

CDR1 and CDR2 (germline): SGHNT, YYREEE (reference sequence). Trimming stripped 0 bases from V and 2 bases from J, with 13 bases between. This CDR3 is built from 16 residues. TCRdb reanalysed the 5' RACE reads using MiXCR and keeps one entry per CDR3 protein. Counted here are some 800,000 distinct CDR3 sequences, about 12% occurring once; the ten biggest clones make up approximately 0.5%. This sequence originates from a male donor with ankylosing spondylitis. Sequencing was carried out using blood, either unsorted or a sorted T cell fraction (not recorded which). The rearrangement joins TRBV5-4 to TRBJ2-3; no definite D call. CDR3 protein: CASSLAPRIITDTQYF. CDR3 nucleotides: TGTGCCAGCAGCTTGGCGCCACGGATCATCACAGATACGCAGTATTTT. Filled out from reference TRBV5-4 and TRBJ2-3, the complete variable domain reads ETGVTQSPTHLIKTRGQQVTLRCSSQSGHNTVSWYQQALGQGPQFIFQYYREEENGRGNFPPRFSGLQFPNYSSELNVNALELDDSALYLCASSLAPRIITDTQYFGPGTRLTVL.